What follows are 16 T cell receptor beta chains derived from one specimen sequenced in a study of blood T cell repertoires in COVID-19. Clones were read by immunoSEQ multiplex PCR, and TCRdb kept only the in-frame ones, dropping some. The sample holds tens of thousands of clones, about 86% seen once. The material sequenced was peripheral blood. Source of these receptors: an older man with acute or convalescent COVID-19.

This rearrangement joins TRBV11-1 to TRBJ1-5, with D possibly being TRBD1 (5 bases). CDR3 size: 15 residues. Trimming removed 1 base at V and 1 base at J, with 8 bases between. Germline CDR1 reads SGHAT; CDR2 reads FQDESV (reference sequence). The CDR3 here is CASSLGAGSNQPQHF. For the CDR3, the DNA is TGTGCCAGCAGCTTAGGGGCAGGGAGCAATCAGCCCCAGCATTTT.

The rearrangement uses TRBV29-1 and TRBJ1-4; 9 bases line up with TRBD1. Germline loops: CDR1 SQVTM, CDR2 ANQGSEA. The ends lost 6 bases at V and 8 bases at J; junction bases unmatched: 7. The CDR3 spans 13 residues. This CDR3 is CSVAQGAREKLFF. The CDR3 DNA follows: TGCAGCGTGGCACAGGGGGCAAGGGAAAAACTGTTTTTT. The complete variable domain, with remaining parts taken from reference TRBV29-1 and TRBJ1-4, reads SAVISQKPSRDICQRGTSLTIQCQVDSQVTMMFWYRQQPGQSLTLIATANQGSEATYESGFVIDKFPISRPNLTFSTLTVSNMSPEDSSIYLCSVAQGAREKLFFGSGTQLSVL.

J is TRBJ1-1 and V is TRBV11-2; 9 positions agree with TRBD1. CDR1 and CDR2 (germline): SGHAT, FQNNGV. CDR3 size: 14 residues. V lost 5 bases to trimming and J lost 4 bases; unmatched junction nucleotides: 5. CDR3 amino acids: CASSQRTGVTEAFF. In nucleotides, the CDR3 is TGTGCCAGCAGCCAGAGGACAGGGGTCACTGAAGCTTTCTTT. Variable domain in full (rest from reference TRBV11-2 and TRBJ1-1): EAGVAQSPRYKIIEKRQSVAFWCNPISGHATLYWYQQILGQGPKLLIQFQNNGVVDDSQLPKDRFSAERLKGVDSTLKIQPAKLEDSAVYLCASSQRTGVTEAFFGQGTRLTVV.

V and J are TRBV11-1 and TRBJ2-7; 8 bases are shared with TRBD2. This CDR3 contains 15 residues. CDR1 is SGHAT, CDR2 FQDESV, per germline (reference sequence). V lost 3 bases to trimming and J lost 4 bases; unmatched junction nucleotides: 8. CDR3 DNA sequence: TGTGCCAGCAGCTTTGGTAGCGGGATCGCATACGAGCAGTACTTC. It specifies CASSFGSGIAYEQYF.

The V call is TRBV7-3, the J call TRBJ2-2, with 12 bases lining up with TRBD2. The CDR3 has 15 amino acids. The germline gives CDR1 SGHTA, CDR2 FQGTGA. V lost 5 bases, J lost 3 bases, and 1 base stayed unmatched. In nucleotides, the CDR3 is TGTGCCAGCAGCCGACTAGCGGGAGACACCGGGGAGCTGTTTTTT. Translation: CASSRLAGDTGELFF.

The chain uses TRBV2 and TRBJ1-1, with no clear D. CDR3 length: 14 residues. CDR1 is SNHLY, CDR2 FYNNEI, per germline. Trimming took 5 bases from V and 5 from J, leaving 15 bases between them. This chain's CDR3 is CASSLTGSGTEAFF. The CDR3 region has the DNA TGTGCCAGCAGTCTGACGGGGAGCGGGACTGAAGCTTTCTTT.

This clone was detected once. The CDR3 nucleotides read TGCGCCAGCAGCCAAAACAGGGTGGCTGAAGCTTTCTTT. Protein product: CASSQNRVAEAFF. The chain couples TRBV4-1 to TRBJ1-1; a weak D match, TRBD1 (6 bases). Germline CDR1 reads MGHRA; CDR2 reads YSYEKL. The V end lost 2 bases, the J end lost 6 bases, and 10 bases lay between the germline ends. This CDR3 has 13 amino acids.

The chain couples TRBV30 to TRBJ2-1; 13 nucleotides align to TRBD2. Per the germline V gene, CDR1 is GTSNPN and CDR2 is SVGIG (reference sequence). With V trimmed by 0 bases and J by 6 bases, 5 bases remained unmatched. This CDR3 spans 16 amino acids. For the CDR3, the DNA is TGTGCCTGGAGTGTAATTGGGACTAGCGGGATCAATGAGCAGTTCTTC. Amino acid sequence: CAWSVIGTSGINEQFF.

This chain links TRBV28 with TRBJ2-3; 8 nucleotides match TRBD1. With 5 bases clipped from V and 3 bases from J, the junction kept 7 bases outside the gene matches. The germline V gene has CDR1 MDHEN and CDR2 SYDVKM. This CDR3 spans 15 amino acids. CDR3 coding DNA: TGTGCCAGCAGTACAGGGGGTGGTAGGACAGATACGCAGTATTTT. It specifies CASSTGGGRTDTQYF. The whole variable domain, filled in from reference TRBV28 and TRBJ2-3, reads DVKVTQSSRYLVKRTGEKVFLECVQDMDHENMFWYRQDPGLGLRLIYFSYDVKMKEKGDIPEGYSVSREKKERFSLILESASTNQTSMYLCASSTGGGRTDTQYFGPGTRLTVL.

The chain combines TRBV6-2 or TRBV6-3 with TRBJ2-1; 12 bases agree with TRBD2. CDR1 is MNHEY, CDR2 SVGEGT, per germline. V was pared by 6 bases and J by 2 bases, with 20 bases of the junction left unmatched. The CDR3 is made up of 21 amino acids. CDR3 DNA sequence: TGTGCCAGCAGCCTCACAGGGATCCTAGCGGGAGGGCCGGACCCCTACAATGAGCAGTTCTTC. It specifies CASSLTGILAGGPDPYNEQFF.

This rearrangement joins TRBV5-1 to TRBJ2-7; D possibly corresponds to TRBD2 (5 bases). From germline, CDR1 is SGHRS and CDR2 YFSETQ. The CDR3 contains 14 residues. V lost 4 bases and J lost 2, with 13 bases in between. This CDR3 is CASSGRGGAYEQYF. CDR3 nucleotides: TGCGCCAGCAGCGGGCGCGGAGGAGCCTACGAGCAGTACTTC.

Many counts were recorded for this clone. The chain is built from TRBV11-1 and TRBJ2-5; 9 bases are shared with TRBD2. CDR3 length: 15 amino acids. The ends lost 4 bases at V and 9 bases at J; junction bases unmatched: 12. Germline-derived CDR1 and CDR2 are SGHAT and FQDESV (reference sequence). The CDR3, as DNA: TGTGCCAGCAGCTATATTGGAGCGGAGCGGGGGGCCCAGTACTTC. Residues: CASSYIGAERGAQYF.

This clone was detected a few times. CDR3 amino acids: CASSVATKSEAFF. The CDR3 DNA is TGTGCCAGCAGCGTAGCTACGAAGTCAGAAGCTTTCTTT. The chain recombines TRBV9 with TRBJ1-1; no clear D. V shed 0 bases and J shed 8 bases, with 11 bases lying between them. There are 13 residues in the CDR3. Germline CDR1 reads SGDLS; CDR2 reads YYNGEE.

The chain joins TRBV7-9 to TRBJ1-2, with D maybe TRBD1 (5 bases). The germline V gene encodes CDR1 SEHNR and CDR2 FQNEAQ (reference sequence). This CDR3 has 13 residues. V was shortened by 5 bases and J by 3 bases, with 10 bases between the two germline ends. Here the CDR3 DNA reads TGTGCCAGCAGCCCCGCCAGGGACTATGGCTACACCTTC. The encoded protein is CASSPARDYGYTF.

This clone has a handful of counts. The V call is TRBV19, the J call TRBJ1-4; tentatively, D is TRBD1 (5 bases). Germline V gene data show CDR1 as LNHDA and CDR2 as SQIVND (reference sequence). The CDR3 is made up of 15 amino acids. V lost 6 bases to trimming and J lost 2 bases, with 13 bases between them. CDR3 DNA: TGTGCCAGTAGGGGGGACTCGGGCACTAATGAAAAACTGTTTTTT. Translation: CASRGDSGTNEKLFF.

In nucleotides, the CDR3 is TGTGCCAGCAGCCCGGGACAGGGTAACTCCTACGAGCAGTACTTC. This translates into CASSPGQGNSYEQYF. The chain employs TRBV11-2 and TRBJ2-7, with 9 nucleotides matching TRBD1. Germline loops: CDR1 SGHAT, CDR2 FQNNGV. CDR3 size: 15 residues. Germline trimming cut 5 bases from V and 0 bases from J; bases unmatched to any gene: 5.